This T cell receptor beta chain was obtained from a study of human T cells and chemical hapten exposure. Time point described: healthy volunteer bleed at 2 weeks. From whole blood left unfractionated, total RNA was extracted. CDR1 and CDR2 from the germline V gene are SEHNR and FQNEAQ (reference sequence). The CDR3 totals 15 residues. Trimming stripped 1 base from V and 8 bases from J, with 12 bases between. TCRdb used MiXCR to reprocess the RACE reads, holding one entry per CDR3 protein. Of 130,000 or so distinct CDR3 sequences listed, about 9% were seen once; the top ten hold 1.5% to 2%. This clonotype was seen a handful of times.

J is TRBJ1-6 and V is TRBV7-9, with D maybe TRBD1 (5 bases). The receptor was isolated from a male donor in good health. Some clones in this sample may be carry-over from other donors' samples. Sequences were obtained from whole blood. The CDR3 loop reads CASSLDGTRDSPLHF. DNA of the CDR3: TGTGCCAGCAGCTTAGATGGGACTAGGGATTCACCCCTCCACTTT.